This T cell receptor (beta chain) was identified in a study of T cells after posttransplantation cyclophosphamide. Sequenced by immunoSEQ multiplex PCR; TCRdb stores in-frame clones only, minus some. The repertoire holds about 66,000 clones, just over 90% seen once, with about 3.2% in the top ten. In the case of this clone: Its target is unknown.

Peripheral blood was collected from the related graft donor on the marrow donation day. The CDR3 has 11 residues. V gave up 6 bases and J gave up 6 bases, with 9 bases separating them. Germline CDR1 and CDR2: LGHNT and FRNRAP. General study results and limits: Donor CD8+ memory clones often dominated recipient blood repertoires at later times. Blood and skin or GI T cell repertoires showed limited TRB overlap. After PTCy, TRB diversity resembled that of CNI/methotrexate controls.

This chain joins TRBV12-5 and TRBJ2-7; D call uncertain. This TCR was recovered from a woman aged 25 to 39 in good health and a related stem cell transplant donor. Material for sequencing was PBMCs. CDR3 in amino acids: CASGLLGEQYF. In nucleotides, the CDR3 is TGTGCTAGTGGCCTCCTCGGCGAGCAGTACTTC.